The rows below give T cell receptor beta chains drawn from one sample of a study of shared clonotypes between healthy human individuals. Clones were sequenced by immunoSEQ multiplex PCR, and TCRdb holds only the in-frame ones, with some missing. The profile shows approximately 1.1 million clones, around 82% of them singletons. Sequenced material: memory CD4+ T cells from PBMCs. These receptors were obtained from a man between 18 and 29 years old in good health. Some clones in this sample may be carry-over from other donors' samples. Each CDR3 is given with its conserved first and last residue. Each record gives: clone size, V gene, CDR3 length, J gene, D gene, CDR3 protein, CDR3 DNA. The D gene is left open where the match is weak. Size is omitted from some rows. Given values are once, few, many or a class for expanded clones.

>.|TRBV5-1|15|TRBJ2-7|TRBD2
CASSYQLAGPYEQYF
TGCGCCAGCAGCTATCAACTAGCGGGTCCCTACGAGCAGTACTTC
>.|TRBV6-5|15|TRBJ2-5|TRBD2
CASSSPGLGQETQYF
TGTGCCAGCAGTTCACCGGGACTAGGGCAAGAGACCCAGTACTTC
>.|TRBV7-9|14|TRBJ2-2|TRBD1
CASSSTGETGELFF
TGTGCCAGCAGCTCCACAGGGGAAACCGGGGAGCTGTTTTTT
>.|TRBV27|15|TRBJ2-3|.
CASSFLSMGTDTQYF
TGTGCCAGCAGTTTTCTGAGCATGGGAACAGATACGCAGTATTTT
>.|TRBV7-9|15|TRBJ2-5|TRBD1
CASSVGYQGAETQYF
TGTGCCAGCAGCGTAGGGTATCAGGGGGCCGAGACCCAGTACTTC
>.|TRBV6-1|17|TRBJ1-5|.
CASSEVGGHRLNQPQHF
TGTGCCAGCAGTGAAGTCGGGGGTCACCGCCTGAATCAGCCCCAGCATTTT
>many|TRBV6-1|14|TRBJ1-1|.
CASSKQGRDTEAFF
TGTGCCAGCAGCAAACAGGGCCGTGACACTGAAGCTTTCTTT
>.|TRBV29-1|15|TRBJ2-5|TRBD1
CSVERTGGAGETQYF
TGCAGCGTTGAGAGGACAGGGGGCGCGGGGGAGACCCAGTACTTC
>.|TRBV5-1|16|TRBJ1-6|.
CASSSPWGRTNSPLHF
TGCGCCAGCAGCTCCCCTTGGGGCAGGACCAATTCACCCCTCCACTTT
>.|TRBV6-1|14|TRBJ2-7|TRBD1
CASIVDRAAYEQYF
TGTGCCAGCATCGTTGACAGGGCCGCCTACGAGCAGTACTTC
>.|TRBV21-1|13|TRBJ2-5|.
CALPCWEVETQYF
TGTGCCCTCCCTTGCTGGGAGGTGGAGACCCAGTACTTC
>.|TRBV5-1|16|TRBJ2-1|.
CASSRQGRLTYNEQFF
TGCGCCAGCAGCCGCCAAGGAAGGTTAACCTACAATGAGCAGTTCTTC
>.|TRBV7-2|15|TRBJ1-1|.
CASSLVTGMNTEAFF
TGTGCCAGCAGCTTAGTCACAGGGATGAACACTGAAGCTTTCTTT
>few|TRBV25-1|14|TRBJ2-3|.
CASTGGLSTDTQYF
TGTGCCAGCACAGGCGGCCTTAGCACAGATACGCAGTATTTT
>.|TRBV2|14|TRBJ2-2|.
CASSGEQPTGELFF
TGTGCCAGCAGTGGAGAGCAGCCAACCGGGGAGCTGTTTTTT
>.|TRBV11-2|13|TRBJ1-2|.
CASSLTGIYGYTF
TGTGCCAGCAGCTTGACAGGAATCTATGGCTACACCTTC
>.|TRBV5-1|14|TRBJ2-1|.
CASSLSVAQDEQFF
TGCGCCAGCAGCTTAAGCGTCGCTCAGGATGAGCAGTTCTTC
>once|TRBV10-3|16|TRBJ2-7|.
CAISAGSGGSSYEQYF
TGTGCCATCAGTGCGGGGAGCGGAGGAAGCTCCTACGAGCAGTACTTC
>.|TRBV7-3|14|TRBJ2-7|.
CASSLMPGGIEQYF
TGTGCCAGCAGCTTAATGCCAGGGGGGATTGAGCAGTACTTC
>.|TRBV28|14|TRBJ1-4|.
CASSFGPTNEKLFF
TGTGCCAGCAGTTTCGGCCCAACTAATGAAAAACTGTTTTTT
>few|TRBV14|13|TRBJ2-1|TRBD1
CASSQFLQGEQFF
TGTGCCAGCAGCCAGTTTCTACAGGGGGAGCAGTTCTTC
>.|TRBV5-1|16|TRBJ2-1|TRBD1
CASSLSDRGIYNEQFF
TGCGCCAGCAGTCTTTCGGACAGGGGAATTTACAATGAGCAGTTCTTC
>.|TRBV2|15|TRBJ1-3|.
CASSDEGLLGNTIYF
TGTGCCAGCAGTGACGAAGGCCTGCTTGGAAACACCATATATTTT
>many|TRBV5-4|12|TRBJ2-3|.
CASSSSSGTQYF
TGTGCCAGCAGCTCTAGTAGCGGTACGCAGTATTTT
>.|TRBV5-1|13|TRBJ1-2|TRBD1
CASSYGQGYGYTF
TGCGCCAGCAGTTATGGACAGGGCTATGGCTACACCTTC
>.|TRBV6-1|14|TRBJ2-5|.
CASSESAGAMTQYF
TGTGCCAGCAGTGAGTCGGCAGGGGCTATGACCCAGTACTTC
>.|TRBV23-1|17|TRBJ2-3|TRBD2
CASSQTASGRARDTQYF
TGCGCCAGCAGTCAAACGGCTAGCGGGAGGGCAAGAGATACGCAGTATTTT
>.|TRBV11-2|13|TRBJ1-5|.
CASSFRGDQPQHF
TGTGCCAGCAGCTTTAGGGGGGATCAGCCCCAGCATTTT
>.|TRBV5-1|12|TRBJ2-7|.
CASSSQDYEQYF
TGCGCCAGCAGCTCGCAGGATTACGAGCAGTACTTC
>.|TRBV9|14|TRBJ1-2|.
CASSADPLGYGYTF
TGTGCCAGCAGCGCCGACCCCCTGGGCTATGGCTACACCTTC
>few|TRBV4-1|14|TRBJ2-2|.
CASRLAQNTGELFF
TGCGCCAGCAGGTTAGCCCAAAACACCGGGGAGCTGTTTTTT
>.|TRBV7-3|14|TRBJ2-3|.
CASSLTTPADTQYF
TGTGCCAGCAGCTTAACAACCCCGGCAGATACGCAGTATTTT
>once|TRBV15|15|TRBJ1-5|.
CATSRDWANNQPQHF
TGTGCCACCAGCAGAGATTGGGCCAATAATCAGCCCCAGCATTTT
>.|TRBV13|14|TRBJ2-5|TRBD1
CASSRDRAEETQYF
TGTGCCAGCAGCCGAGACAGGGCGGAAGAGACCCAGTACTTC
>.|TRBV30|12|TRBJ2-7|.
CAWKGDAYEQYF
TGTGCCTGGAAAGGGGACGCCTACGAGCAGTACTTC